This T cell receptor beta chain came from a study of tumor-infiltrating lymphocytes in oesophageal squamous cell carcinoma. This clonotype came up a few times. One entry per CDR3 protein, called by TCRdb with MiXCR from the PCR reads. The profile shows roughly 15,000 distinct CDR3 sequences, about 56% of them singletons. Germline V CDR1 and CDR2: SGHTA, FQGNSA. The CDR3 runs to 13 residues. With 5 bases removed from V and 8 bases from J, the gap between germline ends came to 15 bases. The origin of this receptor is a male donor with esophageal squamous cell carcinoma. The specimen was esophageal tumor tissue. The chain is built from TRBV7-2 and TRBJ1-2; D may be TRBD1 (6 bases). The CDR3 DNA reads TGTGCCAGCAGCCCCATGTCAGGGGACGGCTACACCTTC. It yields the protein CASSPMSGDGYTF.